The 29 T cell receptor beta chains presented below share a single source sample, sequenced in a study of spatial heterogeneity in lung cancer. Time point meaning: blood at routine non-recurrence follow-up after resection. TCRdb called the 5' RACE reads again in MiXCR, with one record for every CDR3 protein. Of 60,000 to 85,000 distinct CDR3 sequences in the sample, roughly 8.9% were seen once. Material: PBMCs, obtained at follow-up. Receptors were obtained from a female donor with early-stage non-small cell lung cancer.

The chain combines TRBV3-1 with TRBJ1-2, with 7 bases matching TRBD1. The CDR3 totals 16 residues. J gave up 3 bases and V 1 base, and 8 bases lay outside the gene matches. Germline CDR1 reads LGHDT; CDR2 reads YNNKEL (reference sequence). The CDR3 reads CASSQASQGGYYGYTF. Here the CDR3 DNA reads TGTGCCAGCAGCCAAGCTTCACAAGGGGGCTACTATGGCTACACCTTC.

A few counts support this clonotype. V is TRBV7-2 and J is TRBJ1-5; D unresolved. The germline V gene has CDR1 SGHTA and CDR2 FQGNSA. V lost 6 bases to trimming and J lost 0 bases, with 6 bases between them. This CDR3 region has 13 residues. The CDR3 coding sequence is TGTGCCAGCAGTTCGGATAGCAATCAGCCCCAGCATTTT. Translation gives CASSSDSNQPQHF.

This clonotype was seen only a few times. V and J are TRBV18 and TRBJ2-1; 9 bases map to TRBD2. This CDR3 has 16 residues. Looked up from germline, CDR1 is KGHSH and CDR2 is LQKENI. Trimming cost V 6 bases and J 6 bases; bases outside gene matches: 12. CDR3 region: CASSRLTSGITNEQFF. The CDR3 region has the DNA TGTGCCAGCTCCCGACTGACTAGCGGTATCACCAATGAGCAGTTCTTC.

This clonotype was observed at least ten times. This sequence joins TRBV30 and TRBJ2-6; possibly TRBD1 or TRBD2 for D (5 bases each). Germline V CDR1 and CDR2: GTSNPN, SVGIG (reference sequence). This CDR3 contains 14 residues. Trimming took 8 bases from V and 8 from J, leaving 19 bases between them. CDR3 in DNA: TGTGCCCGAACGGGGCAGTCCAAGTCCAACGTCCTGACTTTC. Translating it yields CARTGQSKSNVLTF.

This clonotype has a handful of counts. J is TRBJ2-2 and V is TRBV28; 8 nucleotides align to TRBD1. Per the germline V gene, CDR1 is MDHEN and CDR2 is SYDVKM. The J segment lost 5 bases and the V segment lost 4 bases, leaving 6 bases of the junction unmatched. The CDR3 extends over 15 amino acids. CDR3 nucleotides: TGTGCCAGCAGTTCTGGACAGGGTGATACCGGGGAGCTGTTTTTT. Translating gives CASSSGQGDTGELFF. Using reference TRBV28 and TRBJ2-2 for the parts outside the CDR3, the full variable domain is DVKVTQSSRYLVKRTGEKVFLECVQDMDHENMFWYRQDPGLGLRLIYFSYDVKMKEKGDIPEGYSVSREKKERFSLILESASTNQTSMYLCASSSGQGDTGELFFGEGSRLTVL.

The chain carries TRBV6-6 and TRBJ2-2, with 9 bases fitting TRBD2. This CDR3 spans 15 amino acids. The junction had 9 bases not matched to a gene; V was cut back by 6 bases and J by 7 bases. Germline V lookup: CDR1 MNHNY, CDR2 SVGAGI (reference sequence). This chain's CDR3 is CASRKAGGTFGELFF. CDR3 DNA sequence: TGTGCCAGCAGGAAAGCGGGAGGTACCTTCGGGGAGCTGTTTTTT.

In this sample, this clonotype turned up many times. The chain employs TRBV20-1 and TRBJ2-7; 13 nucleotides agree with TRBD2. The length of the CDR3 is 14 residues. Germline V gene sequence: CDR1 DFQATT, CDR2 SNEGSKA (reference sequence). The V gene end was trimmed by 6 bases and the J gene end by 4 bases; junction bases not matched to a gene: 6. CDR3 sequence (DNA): TGCAGTGCAGAACTAGCGGGAGGGCCTTACGAGCAGTACTTC. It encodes CSAELAGGPYEQYF.

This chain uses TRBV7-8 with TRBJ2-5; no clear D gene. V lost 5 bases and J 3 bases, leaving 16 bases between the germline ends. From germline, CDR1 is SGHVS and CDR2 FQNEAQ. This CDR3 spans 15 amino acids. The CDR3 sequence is CASSPPGQAKETQYF. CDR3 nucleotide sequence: TGTGCCAGCAGCCCTCCAGGTCAGGCCAAAGAGACCCAGTACTTC.

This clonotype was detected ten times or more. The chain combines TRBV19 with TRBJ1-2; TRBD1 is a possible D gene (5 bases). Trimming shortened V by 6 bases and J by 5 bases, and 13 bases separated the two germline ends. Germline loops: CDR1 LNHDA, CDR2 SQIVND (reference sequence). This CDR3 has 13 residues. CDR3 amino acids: CASRTTAGYGYTF. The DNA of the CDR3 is TGTGCCAGTAGGACGACAGCGGGTTATGGCTACACCTTC.

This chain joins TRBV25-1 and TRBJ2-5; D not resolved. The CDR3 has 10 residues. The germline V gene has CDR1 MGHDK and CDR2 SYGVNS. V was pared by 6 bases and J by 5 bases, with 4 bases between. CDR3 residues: CASRSETQYF. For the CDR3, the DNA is TGTGCCAGCAGGTCGGAGACCCAGTACTTC. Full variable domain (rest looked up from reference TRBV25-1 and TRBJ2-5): EADIYQTPRYLVIGTGKKITLECSQTMGHDKMYWYQQDPGMELHLIHYSYGVNSTEKGDLSSESTVSRIRTEHFPLTLESARPSHTSQYLCASRSETQYFGPGTRLLVL.

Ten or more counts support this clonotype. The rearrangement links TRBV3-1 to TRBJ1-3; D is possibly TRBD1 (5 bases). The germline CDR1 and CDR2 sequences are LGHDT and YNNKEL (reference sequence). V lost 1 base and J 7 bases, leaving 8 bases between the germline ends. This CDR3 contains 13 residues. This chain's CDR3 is CASSQGTLNTIYF. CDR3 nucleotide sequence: TGTGCCAGCAGCCAAGGGACATTGAACACCATATATTTT.

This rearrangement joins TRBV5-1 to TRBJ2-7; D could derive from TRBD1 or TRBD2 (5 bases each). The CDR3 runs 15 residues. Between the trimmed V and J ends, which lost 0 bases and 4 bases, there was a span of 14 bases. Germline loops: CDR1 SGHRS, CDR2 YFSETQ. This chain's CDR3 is CASSLGGSGSYEQYF. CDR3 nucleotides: TGCGCCAGCAGCTTGGGGGGGTCCGGCTCTTACGAGCAGTACTTC.

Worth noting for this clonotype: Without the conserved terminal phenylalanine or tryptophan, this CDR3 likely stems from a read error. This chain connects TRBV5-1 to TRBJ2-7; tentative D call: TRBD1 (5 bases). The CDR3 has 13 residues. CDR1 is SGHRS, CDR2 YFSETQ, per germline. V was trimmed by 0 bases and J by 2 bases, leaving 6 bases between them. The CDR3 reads CASSLGRAYEQYS. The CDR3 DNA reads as TGCGCCAGCAGCTTGGGCAGGGCCTACGAGCAGTACTCC.

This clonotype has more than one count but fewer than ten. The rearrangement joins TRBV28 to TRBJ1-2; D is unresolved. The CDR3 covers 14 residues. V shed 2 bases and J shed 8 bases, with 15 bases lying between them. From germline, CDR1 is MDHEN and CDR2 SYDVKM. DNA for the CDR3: TGTGCCAGCAGTTTACCCCGGAGACCCCCGGGCTACACCTTC. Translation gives CASSLPRRPPGYTF.

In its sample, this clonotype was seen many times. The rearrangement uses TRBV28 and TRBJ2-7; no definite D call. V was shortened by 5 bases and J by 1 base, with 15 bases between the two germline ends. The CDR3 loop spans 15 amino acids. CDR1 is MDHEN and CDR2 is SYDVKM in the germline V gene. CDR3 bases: TGTGCCAGCAGTCTAAGGACGGTCGGATCCTACGAGCAGTACTTC. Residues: CASSLRTVGSYEQYF.

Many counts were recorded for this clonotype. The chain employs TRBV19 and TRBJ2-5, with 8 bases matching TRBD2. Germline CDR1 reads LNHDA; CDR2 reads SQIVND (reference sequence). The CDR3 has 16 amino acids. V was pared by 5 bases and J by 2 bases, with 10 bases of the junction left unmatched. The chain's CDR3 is CASSFVVGREQETQYF. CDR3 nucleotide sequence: TGTGCCAGTAGTTTTGTCGTCGGGAGGGAACAAGAGACCCAGTACTTC.

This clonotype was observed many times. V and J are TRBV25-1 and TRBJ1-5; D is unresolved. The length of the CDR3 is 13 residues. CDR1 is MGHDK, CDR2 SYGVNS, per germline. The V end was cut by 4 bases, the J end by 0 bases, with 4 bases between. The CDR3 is CASSGPSNQPQHF. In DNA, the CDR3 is TGTGCCAGCAGTGGCCCTAGCAATCAGCCCCAGCATTTT. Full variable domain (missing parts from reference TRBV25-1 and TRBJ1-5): EADIYQTPRYLVIGTGKKITLECSQTMGHDKMYWYQQDPGMELHLIHYSYGVNSTEKGDLSSESTVSRIRTEHFPLTLESARPSHTSQYLCASSGPSNQPQHFGDGTRLSIL.

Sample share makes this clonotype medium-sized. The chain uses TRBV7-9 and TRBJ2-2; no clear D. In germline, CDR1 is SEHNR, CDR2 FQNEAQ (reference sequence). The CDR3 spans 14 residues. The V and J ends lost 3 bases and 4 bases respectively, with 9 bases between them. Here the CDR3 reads CASSFEWGTGELFF. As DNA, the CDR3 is TGTGCCAGCAGCTTTGAATGGGGCACCGGGGAGCTGTTTTTT.

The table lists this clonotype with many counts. CDR3 DNA: TGTGCCAGCAGCTTAGCGCCTGGGTCTACTGAAGCTTTCTTT. The encoded protein is CASSLAPGSTEAFF. The chain joins TRBV11-2 to TRBJ1-1; D gene uncertain. Germline assignment: CDR1 SGHAT and CDR2 FQNNGV. V lost 1 base to trimming and J lost 5 bases, with 11 bases between them. CDR3 length: 14 amino acids.

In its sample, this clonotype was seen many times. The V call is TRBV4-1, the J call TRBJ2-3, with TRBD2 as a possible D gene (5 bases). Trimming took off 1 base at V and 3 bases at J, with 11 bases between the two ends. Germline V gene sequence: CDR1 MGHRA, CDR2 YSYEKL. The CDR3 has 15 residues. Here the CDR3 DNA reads TGCGCCAGCAGCCAAGTCGGGGTTTGGACAGATACGCAGTATTTT. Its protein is CASSQVGVWTDTQYF.

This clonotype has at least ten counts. This CDR3 is CAIGSGTQFF. In DNA, the CDR3 is TGTGCCATAGGAAGCGGTACGCAGTTCTTC. J is TRBJ2-1 and V is TRBV19, with D possibly TRBD2 on 5 matching bases. V dropped 10 bases and J dropped 12 bases, with 13 bases sitting between them. The CDR3 length is 10 residues. Germline V gene data show CDR1 as LNHDA and CDR2 as SQIVND (reference sequence). The whole variable domain, filled in from reference TRBV19 and TRBJ2-1, reads DGGITQSPKYLFRKEGQNVTLSCEQNLNHDAMYWYRQDPGQGLRLIYYSQIVNDFQKGDIAEGYSVSREKKESFPLTVTSAQKNPTAFYLCAIGSGTQFFGPGTRLTVL.

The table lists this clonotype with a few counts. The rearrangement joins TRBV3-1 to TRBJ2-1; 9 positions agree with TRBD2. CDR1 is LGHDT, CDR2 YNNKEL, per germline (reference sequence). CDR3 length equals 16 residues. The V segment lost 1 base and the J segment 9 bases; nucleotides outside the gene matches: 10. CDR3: CASSQGGAGGQGEQFF. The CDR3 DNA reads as TGTGCCAGCAGCCAAGGGGGAGCGGGAGGTCAGGGTGAGCAGTTCTTC.

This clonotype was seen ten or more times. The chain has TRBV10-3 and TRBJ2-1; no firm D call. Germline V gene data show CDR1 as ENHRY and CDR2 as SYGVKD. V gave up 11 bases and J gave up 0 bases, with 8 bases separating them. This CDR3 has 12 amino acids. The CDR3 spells CASRASYNEQFF. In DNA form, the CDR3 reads TGTGCCTCTCGGGCCTCCTACAATGAGCAGTTCTTC.

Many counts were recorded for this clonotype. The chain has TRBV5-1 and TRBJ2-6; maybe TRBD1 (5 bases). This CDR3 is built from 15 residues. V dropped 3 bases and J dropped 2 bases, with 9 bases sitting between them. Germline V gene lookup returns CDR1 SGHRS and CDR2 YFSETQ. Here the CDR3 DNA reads TGCGCCAGCAGCTCTGGACAAGCTGGGGCCAACGTCCTGACTTTC. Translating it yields CASSSGQAGANVLTF.

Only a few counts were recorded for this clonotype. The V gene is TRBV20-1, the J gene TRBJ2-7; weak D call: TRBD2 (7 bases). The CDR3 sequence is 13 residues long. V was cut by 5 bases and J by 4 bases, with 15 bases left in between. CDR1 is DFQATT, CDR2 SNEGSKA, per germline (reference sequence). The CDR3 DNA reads TGCAGTGCTGGAGGGGGGGGCCGATACGAGCAGTACTTC. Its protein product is CSAGGGGRYEQYF.

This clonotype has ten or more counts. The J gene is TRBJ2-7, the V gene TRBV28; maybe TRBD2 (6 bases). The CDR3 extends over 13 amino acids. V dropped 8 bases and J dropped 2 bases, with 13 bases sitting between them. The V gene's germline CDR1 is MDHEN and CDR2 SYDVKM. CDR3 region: CASGRGGTYEQYF. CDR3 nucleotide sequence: TGTGCCAGCGGTCGGGGAGGTACCTACGAGCAGTACTTC.

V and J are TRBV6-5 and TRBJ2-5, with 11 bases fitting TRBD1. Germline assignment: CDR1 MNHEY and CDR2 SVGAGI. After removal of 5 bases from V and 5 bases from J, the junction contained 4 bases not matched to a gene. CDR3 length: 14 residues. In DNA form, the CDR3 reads TGTGCCAGCAGTCGCGGACAGGGGGCTGAGACCCAGTACTTC. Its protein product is CASSRGQGAETQYF.

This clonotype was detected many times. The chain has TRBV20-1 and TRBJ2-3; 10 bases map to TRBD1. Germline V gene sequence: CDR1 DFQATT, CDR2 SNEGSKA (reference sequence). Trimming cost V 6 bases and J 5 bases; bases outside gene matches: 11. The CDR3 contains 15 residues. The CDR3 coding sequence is TGCAGTGCCTCAAGGACAGGGGGGGGATTAGATACGCAGTATTTT. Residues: CSASRTGGGLDTQYF.

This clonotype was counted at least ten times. Written as DNA, the CDR3 is TGTGCCAGCAGCCAAGATGGAGGTAGCGGAAGCACAGATACGCAGTATTTT. This sequence encodes CASSQDGGSGSTDTQYF. The chain combines TRBV3-1 with TRBJ2-3; possibly TRBD2 for D (6 bases). CDR1 is LGHDT and CDR2 is YNNKEL in the germline V gene (reference sequence). This CDR3 contains 17 residues. V was clipped by 0 bases and J by 0 bases, with 13 bases between them.